These 10 T cell receptor beta chains share one sample of origin, sequenced in a study of T cell changes during pregnancy in multiple sclerosis. Method: immunoSEQ multiplex PCR; TCRdb's copy keeps in-frame clones and lacks some. The table shows 90,000 to 100,000 clones, with about 90% occurring only once. This material consisted of peripheral blood, taken after pregnancy. These receptor sequences come from a female donor in good health, enrolled as a control in a pregnancy study.

The chain employs TRBV10-3 and TRBJ2-3; 10 nucleotides line up with TRBD2. The germline V gene has CDR1 ENHRY and CDR2 SYGVKD. The CDR3 covers 14 residues. V trimming: 9 bases; J trimming: 7 bases; junction bases outside the gene matches: 10. In nucleotides, the CDR3 is TGTGCCATAAGCGAGCGGGAGGGTGGGAATACGCAGTATTTT. Translation gives CAISEREGGNTQYF.

This clone has only one observation. V gene TRBV27 combines with J gene TRBJ2-5; 8 bases align to TRBD2. V lost 3 bases, J lost 5 bases, and 8 bases stayed unmatched. Germline V lookup: CDR1 MNHEY, CDR2 SMNVEV (reference sequence). This CDR3 is 15 amino acids long. CDR3 protein: CASSFGAGGFETQYF. The CDR3 nucleotides read TGTGCCAGCAGTTTCGGTGCGGGGGGTTTCGAGACCCAGTACTTC.

The gene calls are TRBV7-9 and TRBJ2-3; a weak D match, TRBD2 (6 bases). This CDR3 comprises 15 residues. Germline lookup yields CDR1 SEHNR and CDR2 FQNEAQ (reference sequence). Deletions cut 2 bases from V and 2 bases from J, with 11 bases between. This CDR3 reads CASSLTSGYTDTQYF. CDR3 nucleotides: TGTGCCAGCAGCTTAACCAGCGGGTACACAGATACGCAGTATTTT. Looking up the rest from reference TRBV7-9 and TRBJ2-3 gives the full variable domain: DTGVSQNPRHKITKRGQNVTFRCDPISEHNRLYWYRQTLGQGPEFLTYFQNEAQLEKSRLLSDRFSAERPKGSFSTLEIQRTEQGDSAMYLCASSLTSGYTDTQYFGPGTRLTVL.

This chain joins TRBV19 and TRBJ1-1; a weak D match, TRBD1 (6 bases). Germline lookup yields CDR1 LNHDA and CDR2 SQIVND (reference sequence). CDR3 size: 15 residues. V gave up 5 bases and J gave up 0 bases, with 13 bases separating them. This CDR3 reads CASSPRDTLNTEAFF. The CDR3 DNA follows: TGTGCCAGTAGTCCAAGGGACACCTTGAACACTGAAGCTTTCTTT.

To note about this clone: At one of its ends the junction is not consistent with the germline gene, which may arise from a read error. This chain uses TRBV7-8 with TRBJ2-3, with 7 bases that match TRBD1. From germline, CDR1 is SGHVS and CDR2 FQNEAQ. This CDR3 is built from 15 residues. For the CDR3, the DNA is TGTGCCAGCAGCCCCCGAGAGTTTAGGACAGGTACGCAGTATTTT. It specifies CASSPREFRTGTQYF.

Ten or more counts support this clone. This sequence joins TRBV18 and TRBJ1-2, with D unclear. Germline CDR1 and CDR2: KGHSH and LQKENI. V was pared by 2 bases and J by 7 bases, with 11 bases between. This CDR3 spans 13 amino acids. CDR3 sequence (DNA): TGTGCCAGCTCACCAGAGGTGCATTCTGGCTACACCTTC. As protein: CASSPEVHSGYTF.

The chain carries TRBV29-1 and TRBJ2-7; 10 nucleotides match TRBD2. Per germline, CDR1 SQVTM and CDR2 ANQGSEA. V shed 7 bases, J shed 2 bases, and the junction held 17 bases outside the gene matches. The CDR3 is made up of 17 amino acids. The CDR3 is CSAWTGGPSGRPYEQYF. DNA of the CDR3: TGCAGCGCATGGACAGGTGGCCCTAGCGGGAGACCCTACGAGCAGTACTTC.

CDR3 in amino acids: CASSPGTGSGGYTF. CDR3 DNA sequence: TGTGCCAGCAGTCCCGGGACAGGGTCAGGTGGCTACACCTTC. The V gene is TRBV28, the J gene TRBJ1-2; 9 bases match TRBD1. The CDR3 is 14 amino acids. Losses at the gene ends were 5 bases for V and 7 bases for J; bases not matched to a gene: 8. Germline V CDR1 and CDR2: MDHEN, SYDVKM.

The CDR3 bases are TGCGCCAGCAGCTTGGGGCTAGCGGGAGCAACAGATACGCAGTATTTT. Protein: CASSLGLAGATDTQYF. The chain uses TRBV5-1 and TRBJ2-3, with 10 positions matching TRBD2. The CDR3 loop spans 16 amino acids. CDR1 is SGHRS and CDR2 is YFSETQ in the germline V gene. The junction had 4 bases not matched to a gene; V was cut back by 0 bases and J by 3 bases.

The table lists this clone with a count of one. This chain connects TRBV6-5 to TRBJ2-5, with D possibly being TRBD1 (6 bases). The germline V and J ends were trimmed by 2 bases and 5 bases, with 9 bases remaining between them. The CDR3 consists of 13 residues. Germline V CDR1 and CDR2: MNHEY, SVGAGI. The CDR3 is CASSYHRDETQYF. The CDR3 DNA reads TGTGCCAGCAGTTACCACAGGGATGAGACCCAGTACTTC.